Below, 19 T cell receptor beta chains from the same sample are listed, as sequenced in a study of blood T cell repertoires in COVID-19. TCRdb's table, derived via immunoSEQ multiplex PCR, lists solely in-frame clones and lacks some. The sample yields over 200,000 clones, roughly 86% seen once. The sequencing input was peripheral blood. Every receptor here comes from a woman aged 55-70 years with acute or convalescent COVID-19.

J is TRBJ2-7 and V is TRBV6-1; a weak D match, TRBD2 (5 bases). Trimming left V 1 base short and J 7 bases short, with 20 bases between. The CDR3 covers 16 residues. From germline, CDR1 is MNHNS and CDR2 SASEGT. CDR3 in DNA: TGTGCCAGCAGTGAAGAACAAGGCAGAACCCGGAGGGAGCAGTACTTC. Its translation is CASSEEQGRTRREQYF.

This clone appeared once. J is TRBJ2-4 and V is TRBV19, with D possibly TRBD2 on 5 matching bases. The CDR3 spans 16 residues. Germline V gene sequence: CDR1 LNHDA, CDR2 SQIVND (reference sequence). V lost 7 bases, J lost 3 bases, and 19 bases lay in between. CDR3 sequence (DNA): TGTGCCAGTAACGCGGACTCCGGGTTCGGCAAAAACATTCAGTACTTC. This gives the protein CASNADSGFGKNIQYF.

The rearrangement joins TRBV6-5 to TRBJ1-2; D is uncertain. CDR1 and CDR2 (germline): MNHEY, SVGAGI. This CDR3 has 14 amino acids. CDR3 sequence: CATAWRAGDYGYTF. Here the CDR3 DNA reads TGTGCTACAGCATGGCGGGCAGGAGACTATGGCTACACCTTC.

The chain has TRBV15 and TRBJ2-5; D unresolved. The CDR3 has 15 residues. Germline values: CDR1 LNHNV, CDR2 YYDKDF (reference sequence). V shed 0 bases and J shed 5 bases, with 13 bases lying between them. CDR3 DNA: TGTGCCACCAGCAGAGATCTAGACGTTAGGGAGACCCAGTACTTC. This gives the protein CATSRDLDVRETQYF.

The chain recombines TRBV5-4 with TRBJ2-1, with D possibly matching TRBD1 (5 bases). The germline CDR1 and CDR2 sequences are SGHNT and YYREEE (reference sequence). The V gene lost 0 bases and the J gene lost 4 bases, with 8 bases spanning the gap. The CDR3 length is 14 residues. CDR3 sequence: CASSLVQGYNEQFF. The CDR3 bases are TGTGCCAGCAGCTTGGTTCAGGGATACAATGAGCAGTTCTTC.

The chain recombines TRBV28 with TRBJ2-7; no firm D call. Germline V gene data show CDR1 as MDHEN and CDR2 as SYDVKM. This CDR3 is built from 12 residues. V was clipped by 7 bases and J by 0 bases, with 7 bases between them. CDR3: CASISTSYEQYF. CDR3 nucleotide sequence: TGTGCCAGCATCAGTACCTCCTACGAGCAGTACTTC.

The V and J genes are TRBV11-3 and TRBJ1-1; D unclear. This CDR3 has 14 residues. Germline V CDR1 and CDR2: SGHNT, YENEEA. The V and J ends lost 3 bases and 0 bases respectively, with 8 bases between them. CDR3 in amino acids: CASSFSGMNTEAFF. The CDR3 nucleotides are TGTGCCAGCAGCTTCTCCGGGATGAACACTGAAGCTTTCTTT.

This clone was detected once. The chain has TRBV28 and TRBJ1-2; tentatively, D is TRBD1 (5 bases). Trimming shortened V by 4 bases and J by 8 bases, and 23 bases separated the two germline ends. The CDR3 sequence is 16 residues long. Per germline, CDR1 MDHEN and CDR2 SYDVKM. The CDR3 region is CASSSTGEGRGSGYTF. As DNA, the CDR3 is TGTGCCAGCAGTTCCACCGGAGAGGGGCGGGGTAGCGGCTACACCTTC.

V usage is TRBV27 and J usage is TRBJ2-3; 8 bases map to TRBD1. V lost 6 bases, J lost 3 bases, and 8 bases stayed unmatched. The CDR3 loop spans 15 amino acids. The germline CDR1 and CDR2 sequences are MNHEY and SMNVEV (reference sequence). In nucleotides, the CDR3 is TGTGCCAGCAGCCCACAGGGGGTTACTACAGATACGCAGTATTTT. Encoded protein: CASSPQGVTTDTQYF.

The chain joins TRBV7-6 to TRBJ2-3, with 7 positions matching TRBD1. The CDR3 length is 18 residues. V was pared by 5 bases and J by 2 bases, with 16 bases of the junction left unmatched. From germline, CDR1 is SGHVS and CDR2 FNYEAQ. The CDR3 spells CASSIYGIRGQNTDTQYF. As DNA, the CDR3 is TGTGCCAGCAGCATTTATGGTATAAGGGGACAGAACACAGATACGCAGTATTTT.

This CDR3 is CASSRSGGVGNEQFF. In nucleotides, the CDR3 is TGCGCCAGCAGTCGAAGCGGGGGGGTAGGGAATGAGCAGTTCTTC. J is TRBJ2-1 and V is TRBV10-2; TRBD2 matches 10 bases. CDR3 size: 15 residues. J gave up 7 bases and V 5 bases, and 8 bases lay outside the gene matches. Germline assignment: CDR1 WSHSY and CDR2 SAAADI.

V is TRBV30 and J is TRBJ1-6; tentatively, D is TRBD1 (6 bases). This CDR3 is built from 14 residues. Deletions cut 5 bases from V and 8 bases from J, with 16 bases between. In germline, CDR1 is GTSNPN, CDR2 SVGIG (reference sequence). The CDR3 loop reads CAWAGVSSDSPLHF. CDR3 DNA: TGTGCCTGGGCAGGGGTTAGTTCTGATTCACCCCTCCACTTT.

V gene TRBV7-2 combines with J gene TRBJ2-2; the D gene is possibly TRBD1 (5 bases). This CDR3 is built from 15 residues. Trimming left V 2 bases short and J 1 base short, with 8 bases between. Germline CDR1 and CDR2: SGHTA and FQGNSA. CDR3: CTSSLLQVNTGELFF. In nucleotides, the CDR3 is TGTACCAGCAGCTTACTACAGGTGAACACCGGGGAGCTGTTTTTT.

This chain joins TRBV28 and TRBJ2-3; 9 bases are shared with TRBD1. This CDR3 is built from 15 residues. The germline V gene encodes CDR1 MDHEN and CDR2 SYDVKM. V lost 6 bases and J lost 6; bases outside the gene matches: 10. The CDR3 nucleotides are TGTGCCAGCAGCTTAGGCGGGACAGGGACCGATACGCAGTATTTT. It codes for CASSLGGTGTDTQYF.

The CDR3 bases are TGTGCCAGCAGCCAAGATTTACAGGGGAATGAAAAACTGTTTTTT. It encodes CASSQDLQGNEKLFF. The V call is TRBV4-2, the J call TRBJ1-4; TRBD1 matches at 7 bases. CDR3 size: 15 residues. The junction had 3 bases not matched to a gene; V was cut back by 0 bases and J by 5 bases. Germline assignment: CDR1 LGHNA and CDR2 YNFKEQ.

The CDR3 loop is CATSKLTGVPFQETQYF. The CDR3 DNA sequence: TGTGCCACCAGCAAATTGACAGGGGTCCCCTTCCAAGAGACCCAGTACTTC. The chain couples TRBV15 to TRBJ2-5, with 8 bases fitting TRBD1. Germline V gene data show CDR1 as LNHNV and CDR2 as YYDKDF (reference sequence). The CDR3 length is 17 residues. V dropped 4 bases and J dropped 1; count of bases not matched to a gene: 11.

The V call is TRBV5-5, the J call TRBJ2-2; no firm D call. V lost 2 bases to trimming and J lost 4 bases, with 9 bases between them. Germline-derived CDR1 and CDR2 are SGHKS and YYEKEE (reference sequence). This CDR3 spans 14 amino acids. As DNA, the CDR3 is TGTGCCAGCAGCTTAAACCCAGTCACCGGGGAGCTGTTTTTT. This codes for CASSLNPVTGELFF.

The gene calls are TRBV5-4 and TRBJ2-4; D unresolved. The CDR3 spans 14 residues. CDR1 is SGHNT, CDR2 YYREEE, per germline (reference sequence). V lost 0 bases to trimming and J lost 0 bases, with 4 bases between them. CDR3 amino acids: CASSLDLAKNIQYF. The CDR3 DNA is TGTGCCAGCAGCTTGGACTTAGCCAAAAACATTCAGTACTTC.

This chain joins TRBV11-2 and TRBJ1-4, with 7 bases lining up with TRBD1. There are 14 residues in the CDR3. Trimming removed 5 bases from V and 8 bases from J; junction bases left unmatched: 8. Germline CDR1 SGHAT, CDR2 FQNNGV. The CDR3 DNA reads as TGTGCCAGCAGCCCCGGGACAGTAGGCGAAAAACTGTTTTTT. This sequence encodes CASSPGTVGEKLFF.